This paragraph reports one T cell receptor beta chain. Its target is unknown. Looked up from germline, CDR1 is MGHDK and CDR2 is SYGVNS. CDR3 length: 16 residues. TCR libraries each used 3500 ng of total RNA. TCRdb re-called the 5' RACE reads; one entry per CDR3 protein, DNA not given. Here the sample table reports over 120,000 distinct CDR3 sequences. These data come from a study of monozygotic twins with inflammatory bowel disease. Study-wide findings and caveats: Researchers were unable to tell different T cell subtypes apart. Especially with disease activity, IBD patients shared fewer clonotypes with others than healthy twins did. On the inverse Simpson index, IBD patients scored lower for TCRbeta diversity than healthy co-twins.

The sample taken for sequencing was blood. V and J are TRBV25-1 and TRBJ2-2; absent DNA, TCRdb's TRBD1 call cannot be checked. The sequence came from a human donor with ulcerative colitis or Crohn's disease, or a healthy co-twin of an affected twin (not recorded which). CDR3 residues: CASSEWGGTNTGELFF.